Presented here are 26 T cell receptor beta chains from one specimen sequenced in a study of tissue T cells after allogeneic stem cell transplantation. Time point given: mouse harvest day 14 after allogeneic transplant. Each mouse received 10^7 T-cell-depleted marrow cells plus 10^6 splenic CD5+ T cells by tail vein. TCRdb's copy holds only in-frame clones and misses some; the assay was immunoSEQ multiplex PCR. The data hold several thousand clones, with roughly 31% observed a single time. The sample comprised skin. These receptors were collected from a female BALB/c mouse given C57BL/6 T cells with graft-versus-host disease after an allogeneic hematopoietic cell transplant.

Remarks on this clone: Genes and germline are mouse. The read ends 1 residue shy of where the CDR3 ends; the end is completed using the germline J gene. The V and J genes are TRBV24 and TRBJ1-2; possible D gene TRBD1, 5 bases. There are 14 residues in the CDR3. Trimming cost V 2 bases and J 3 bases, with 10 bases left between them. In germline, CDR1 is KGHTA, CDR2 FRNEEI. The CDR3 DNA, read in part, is TGTGCCAGCAGTCTGCGTCCGGGGGACTCCGACTACACC. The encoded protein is CASSLRPGDSDYT. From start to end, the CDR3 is CASSLRPGDSDYTF.

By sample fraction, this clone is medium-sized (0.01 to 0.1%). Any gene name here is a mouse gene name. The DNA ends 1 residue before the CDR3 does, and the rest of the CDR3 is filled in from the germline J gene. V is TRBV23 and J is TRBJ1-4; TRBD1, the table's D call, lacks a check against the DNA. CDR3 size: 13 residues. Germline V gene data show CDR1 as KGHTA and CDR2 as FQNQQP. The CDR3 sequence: CSSSEGGGERLFF. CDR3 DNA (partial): TGCTCCAGCAGTGAAGGGGGCGGCGAAAGATTATTT.

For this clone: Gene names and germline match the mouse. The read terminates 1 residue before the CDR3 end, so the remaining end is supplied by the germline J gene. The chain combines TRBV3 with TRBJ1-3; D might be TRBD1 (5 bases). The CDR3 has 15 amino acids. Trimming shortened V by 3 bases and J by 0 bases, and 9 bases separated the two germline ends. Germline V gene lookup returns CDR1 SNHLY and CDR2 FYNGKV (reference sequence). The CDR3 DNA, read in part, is TGTGCCAGCAGCTTCCGGGGCTTTTCTGGAAATACGCTCTAT. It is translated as CASSFRGFSGNTLY. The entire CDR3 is CASSFRGFSGNTLYF.

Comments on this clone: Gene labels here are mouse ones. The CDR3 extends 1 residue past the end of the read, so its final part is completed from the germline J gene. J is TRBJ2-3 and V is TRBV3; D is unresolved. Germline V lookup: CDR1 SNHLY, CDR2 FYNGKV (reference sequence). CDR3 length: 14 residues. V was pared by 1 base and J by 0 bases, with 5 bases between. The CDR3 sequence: CASSLDNSAETLYF. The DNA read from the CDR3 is TGTGCCAGCAGCTTAGACAATAGTGCAGAAACGCTGTAT.

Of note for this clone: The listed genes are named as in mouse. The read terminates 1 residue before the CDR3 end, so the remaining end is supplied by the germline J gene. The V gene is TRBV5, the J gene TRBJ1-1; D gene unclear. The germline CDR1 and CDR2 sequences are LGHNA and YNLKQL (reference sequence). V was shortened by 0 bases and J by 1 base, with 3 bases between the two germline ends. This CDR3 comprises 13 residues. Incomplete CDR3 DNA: TGTGCCAGCAGCCAAGAAAAAAACACAGAAGTCTTC. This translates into CASSQEKNTEVF. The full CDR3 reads CASSQEKNTEVFF.

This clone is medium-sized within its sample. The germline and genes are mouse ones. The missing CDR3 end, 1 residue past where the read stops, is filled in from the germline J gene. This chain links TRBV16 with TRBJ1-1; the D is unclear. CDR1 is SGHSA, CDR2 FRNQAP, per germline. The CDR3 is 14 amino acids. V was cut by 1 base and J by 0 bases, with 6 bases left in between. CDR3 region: CASSLVGANTEVFF. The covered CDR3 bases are TGTGCAAGCAGCTTAGTGGGTGCAAACACAGAAGTCTTC.

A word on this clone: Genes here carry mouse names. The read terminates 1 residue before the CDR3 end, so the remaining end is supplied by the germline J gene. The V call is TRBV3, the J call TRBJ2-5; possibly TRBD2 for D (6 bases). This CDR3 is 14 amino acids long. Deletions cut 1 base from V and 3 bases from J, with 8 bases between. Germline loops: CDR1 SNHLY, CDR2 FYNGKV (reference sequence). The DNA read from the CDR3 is TGTGCCAGCAGCTTAGGTGGGGGTCAAGACACCCAGTAC. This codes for CASSLGGGQDTQY. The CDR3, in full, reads CASSLGGGQDTQYF.

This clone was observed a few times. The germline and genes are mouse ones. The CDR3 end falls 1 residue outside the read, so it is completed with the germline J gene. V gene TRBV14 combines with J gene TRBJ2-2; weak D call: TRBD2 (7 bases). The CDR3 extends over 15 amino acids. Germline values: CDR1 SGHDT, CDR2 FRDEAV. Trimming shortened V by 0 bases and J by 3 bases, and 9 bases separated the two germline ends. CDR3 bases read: TGTGCCAGCAGTTTCTGGGGGGCGGACACCGGGCAGCTCTAC. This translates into CASSFWGADTGQLY. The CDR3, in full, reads CASSFWGADTGQLYF.

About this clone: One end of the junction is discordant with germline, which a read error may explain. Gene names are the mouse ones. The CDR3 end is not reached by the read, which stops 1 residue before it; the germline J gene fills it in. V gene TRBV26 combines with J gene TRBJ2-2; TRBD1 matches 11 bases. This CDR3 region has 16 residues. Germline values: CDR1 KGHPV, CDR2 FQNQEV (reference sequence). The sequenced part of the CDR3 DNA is TGCTCCAGCAGTCCGGGGACAGGGGGAAACACCGGGCAGCTCTAC. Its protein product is CSSSPGTGGNTGQLY. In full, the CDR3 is CSSSPGTGGNTGQLYF.

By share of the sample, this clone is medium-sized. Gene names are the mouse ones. CDR3 DNA (partial): TGTGCCAGCAGTCTGCGGGGACAAACCTATGAACAGTAC. The encoded protein is CASSLRGQTYEQY. The CDR3 in its entirety is CASSLRGQTYEQYF. The chain recombines TRBV26 with TRBJ2-7; maybe TRBD1 (6 bases). The read comes to an end 1 residue before the CDR3 does, leaving the germline J gene to fill in the end. The CDR3 has 14 amino acids. V lost 2 bases and J 2 bases, leaving 10 bases between the germline ends. Looked up from germline, CDR1 is KGHPV and CDR2 is FQNQEV (reference sequence).

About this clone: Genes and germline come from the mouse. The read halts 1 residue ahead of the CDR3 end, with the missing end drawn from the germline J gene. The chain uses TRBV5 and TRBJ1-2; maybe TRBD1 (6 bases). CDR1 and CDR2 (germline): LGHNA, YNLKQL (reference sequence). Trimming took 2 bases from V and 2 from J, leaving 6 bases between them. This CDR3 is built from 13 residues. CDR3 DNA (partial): TGTGCCAGCAGCCAAACAGGGAACTCCGACTACACC. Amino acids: CASSQTGNSDYT. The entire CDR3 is CASSQTGNSDYTF.

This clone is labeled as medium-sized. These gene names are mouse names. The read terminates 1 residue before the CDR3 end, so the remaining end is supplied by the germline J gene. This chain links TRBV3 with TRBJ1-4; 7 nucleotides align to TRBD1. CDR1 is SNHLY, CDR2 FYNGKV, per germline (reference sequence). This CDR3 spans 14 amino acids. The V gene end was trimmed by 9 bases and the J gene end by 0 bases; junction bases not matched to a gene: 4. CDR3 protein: CASRGQLSNERLFF. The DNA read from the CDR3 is TGTGCCAGTCGGGGACAGCTTTCCAACGAAAGATTATTT. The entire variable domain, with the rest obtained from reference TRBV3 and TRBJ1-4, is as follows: GPKVLQIPSHQIIDMGQMVTLNCDPVSNHLYFYWYKQILGQQMEFLVNFYNGKVMEKSKLFKDQFSVERPDGSYFTLKIQPTALEDSAVYFCASRGQLSNERLFFGHGTKLSVL.

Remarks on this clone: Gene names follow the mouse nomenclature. CDR3 amino acids: CASSLRTINTLYF. The DNA read from the CDR3 is TGTGCAAGCAGCTTACGGACAATAAACACCTTGTAC. The chain couples TRBV16 to TRBJ2-4; maybe TRBD1 (5 bases). Read sequence stops 1 residue before the CDR3 end, and the germline J gene provides the missing end. The CDR3 contains 13 residues. Germline V lookup: CDR1 SGHSA, CDR2 FRNQAP. The ends were cut back, 2 bases at V and 5 bases at J, with 8 bases in the middle.

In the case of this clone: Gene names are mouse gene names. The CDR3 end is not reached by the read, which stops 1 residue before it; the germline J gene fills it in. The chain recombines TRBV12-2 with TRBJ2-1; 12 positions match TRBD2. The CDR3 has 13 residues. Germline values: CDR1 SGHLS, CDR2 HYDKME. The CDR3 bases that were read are TGTGCAAGGGACTGGGGGGCGCGTGCTGAGCAGTTC. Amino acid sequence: CARDWGARAEQF. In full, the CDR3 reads CARDWGARAEQFF.

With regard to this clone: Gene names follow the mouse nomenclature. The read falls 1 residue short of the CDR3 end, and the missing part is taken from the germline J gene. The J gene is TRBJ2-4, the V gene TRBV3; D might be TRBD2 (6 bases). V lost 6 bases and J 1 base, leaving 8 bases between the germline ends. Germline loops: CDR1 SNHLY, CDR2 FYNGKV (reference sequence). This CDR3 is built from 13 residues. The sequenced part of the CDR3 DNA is TGTGCCAGCAGGAGACTGGGTCAAAACACCTTGTAC. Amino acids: CASRRLGQNTLY. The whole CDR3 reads CASRRLGQNTLYF. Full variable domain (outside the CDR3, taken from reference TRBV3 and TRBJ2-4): GPKVLQIPSHQIIDMGQMVTLNCDPVSNHLYFYWYKQILGQQMEFLVNFYNGKVMEKSKLFKDQFSVERPDGSYFTLKIQPTALEDSAVYFCASRRLGQNTLYFGAGTRLSVL.

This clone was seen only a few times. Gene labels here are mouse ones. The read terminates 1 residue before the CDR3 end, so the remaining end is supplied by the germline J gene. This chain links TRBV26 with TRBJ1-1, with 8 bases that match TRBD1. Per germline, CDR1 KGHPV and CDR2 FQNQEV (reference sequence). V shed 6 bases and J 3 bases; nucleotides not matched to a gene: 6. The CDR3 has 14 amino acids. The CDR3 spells CASRLGTGHTEVFF. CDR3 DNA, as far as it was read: TGTGCCAGCAGGCTGGGGACAGGCCACACAGAAGTCTTC.

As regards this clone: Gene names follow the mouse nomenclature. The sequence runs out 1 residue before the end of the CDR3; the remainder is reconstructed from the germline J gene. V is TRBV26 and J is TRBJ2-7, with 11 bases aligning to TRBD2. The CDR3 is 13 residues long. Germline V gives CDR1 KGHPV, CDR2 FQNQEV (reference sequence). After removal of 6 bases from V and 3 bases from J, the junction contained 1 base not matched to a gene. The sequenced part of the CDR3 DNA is TGTGCCAGCAGAGGACTGGGGGGCTATGAACAGTAC. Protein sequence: CASRGLGGYEQY. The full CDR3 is CASRGLGGYEQYF.

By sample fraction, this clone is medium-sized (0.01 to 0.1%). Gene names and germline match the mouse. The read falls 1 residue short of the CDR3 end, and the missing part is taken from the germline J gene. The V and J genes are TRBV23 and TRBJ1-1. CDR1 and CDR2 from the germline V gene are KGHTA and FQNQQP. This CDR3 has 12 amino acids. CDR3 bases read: TGCTCCAGCAGCCTTACAAACACAGAAGTCTTC. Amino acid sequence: CSSSLTNTEVF. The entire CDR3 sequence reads CSSSLTNTEVFF.

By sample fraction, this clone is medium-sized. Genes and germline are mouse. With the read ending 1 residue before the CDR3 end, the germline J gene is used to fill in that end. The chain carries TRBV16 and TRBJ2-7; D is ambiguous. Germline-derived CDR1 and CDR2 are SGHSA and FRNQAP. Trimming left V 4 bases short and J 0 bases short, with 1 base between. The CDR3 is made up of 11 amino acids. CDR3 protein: CASSSSYEQYF. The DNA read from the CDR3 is TGTGCAAGCAGCTCCTCCTATGAACAGTAC.

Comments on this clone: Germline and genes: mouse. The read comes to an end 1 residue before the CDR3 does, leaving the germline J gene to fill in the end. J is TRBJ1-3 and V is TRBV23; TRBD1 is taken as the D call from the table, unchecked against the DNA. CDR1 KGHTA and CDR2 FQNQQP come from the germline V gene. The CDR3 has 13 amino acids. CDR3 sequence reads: CSSSQNTRNTLYF. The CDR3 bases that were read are TGCTCCAGCAGTCAAAACACCAGAAATACGCTCTAT.

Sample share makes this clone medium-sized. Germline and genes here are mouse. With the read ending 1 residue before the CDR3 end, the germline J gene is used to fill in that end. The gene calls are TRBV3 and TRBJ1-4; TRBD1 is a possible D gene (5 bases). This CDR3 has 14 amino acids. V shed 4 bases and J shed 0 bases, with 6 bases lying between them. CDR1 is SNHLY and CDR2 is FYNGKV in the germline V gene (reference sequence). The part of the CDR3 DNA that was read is TGTGCCAGCAGCTCAGGGATTTCCAACGAAAGATTATTT. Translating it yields CASSSGISNERLF. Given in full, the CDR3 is CASSSGISNERLFF.

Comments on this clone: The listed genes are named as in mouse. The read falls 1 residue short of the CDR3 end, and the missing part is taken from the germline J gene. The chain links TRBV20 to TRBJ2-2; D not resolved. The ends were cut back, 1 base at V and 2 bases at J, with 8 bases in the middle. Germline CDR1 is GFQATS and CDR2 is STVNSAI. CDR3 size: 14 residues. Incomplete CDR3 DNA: TGTGGTGCTAGGGGACAAGCGAACACCGGGCAGCTCTAC. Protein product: CGARGQANTGQLY. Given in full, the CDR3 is CGARGQANTGQLYF.

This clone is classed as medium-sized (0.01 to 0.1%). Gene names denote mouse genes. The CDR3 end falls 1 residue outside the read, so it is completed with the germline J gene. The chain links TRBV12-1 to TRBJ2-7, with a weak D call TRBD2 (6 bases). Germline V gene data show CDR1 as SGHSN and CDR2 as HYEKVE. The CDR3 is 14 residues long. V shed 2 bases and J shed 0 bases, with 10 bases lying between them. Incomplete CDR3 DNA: TGTGCCAGCTCTCCGGGGGGAAGCTCCTATGAACAGTAC. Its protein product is CASSPGGSSYEQY. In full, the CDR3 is CASSPGGSSYEQYF.

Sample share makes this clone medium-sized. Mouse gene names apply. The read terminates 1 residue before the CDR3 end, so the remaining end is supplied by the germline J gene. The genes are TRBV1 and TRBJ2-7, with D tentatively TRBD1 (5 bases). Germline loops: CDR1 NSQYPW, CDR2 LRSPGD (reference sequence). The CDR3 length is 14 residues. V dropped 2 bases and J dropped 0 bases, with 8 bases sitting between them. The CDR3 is CTCSARQSSYEQYF. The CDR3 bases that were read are TGCACCTGCAGTGCAAGACAGAGCTCCTATGAACAGTAC.

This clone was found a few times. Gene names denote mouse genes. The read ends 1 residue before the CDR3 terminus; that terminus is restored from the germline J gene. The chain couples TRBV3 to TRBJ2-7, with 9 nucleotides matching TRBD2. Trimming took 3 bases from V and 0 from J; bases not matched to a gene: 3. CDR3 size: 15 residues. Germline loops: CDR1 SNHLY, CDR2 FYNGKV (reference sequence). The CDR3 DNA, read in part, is TGTGCCAGCAGCTTGGTCTGGGGGGGCTCCTATGAACAGTAC. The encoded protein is CASSLVWGGSYEQY. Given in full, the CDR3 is CASSLVWGGSYEQYF.

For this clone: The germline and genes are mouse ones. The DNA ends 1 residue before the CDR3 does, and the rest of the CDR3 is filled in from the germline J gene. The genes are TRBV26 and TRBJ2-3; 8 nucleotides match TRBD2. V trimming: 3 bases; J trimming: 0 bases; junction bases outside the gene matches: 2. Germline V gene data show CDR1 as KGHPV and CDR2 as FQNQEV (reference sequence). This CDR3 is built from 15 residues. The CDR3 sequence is CASSLSGGSAETLYF. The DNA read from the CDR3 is TGTGCCAGCAGTCTCTCTGGGGGGAGTGCAGAAACGCTGTAT.